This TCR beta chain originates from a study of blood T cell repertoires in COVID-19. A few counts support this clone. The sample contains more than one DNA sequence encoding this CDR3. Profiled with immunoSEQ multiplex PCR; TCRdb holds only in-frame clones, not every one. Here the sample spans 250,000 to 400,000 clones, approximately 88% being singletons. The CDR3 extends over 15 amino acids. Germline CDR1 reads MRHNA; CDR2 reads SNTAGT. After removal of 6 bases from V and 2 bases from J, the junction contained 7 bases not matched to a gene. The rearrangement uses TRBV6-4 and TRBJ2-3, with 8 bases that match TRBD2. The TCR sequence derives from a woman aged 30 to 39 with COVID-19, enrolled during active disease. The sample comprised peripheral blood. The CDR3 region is CASSDRAGVTDTQYF. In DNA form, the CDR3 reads TGTGCCAGCAGCGACAGAGCGGGGGTCACAGATACGCAGTATTTT.